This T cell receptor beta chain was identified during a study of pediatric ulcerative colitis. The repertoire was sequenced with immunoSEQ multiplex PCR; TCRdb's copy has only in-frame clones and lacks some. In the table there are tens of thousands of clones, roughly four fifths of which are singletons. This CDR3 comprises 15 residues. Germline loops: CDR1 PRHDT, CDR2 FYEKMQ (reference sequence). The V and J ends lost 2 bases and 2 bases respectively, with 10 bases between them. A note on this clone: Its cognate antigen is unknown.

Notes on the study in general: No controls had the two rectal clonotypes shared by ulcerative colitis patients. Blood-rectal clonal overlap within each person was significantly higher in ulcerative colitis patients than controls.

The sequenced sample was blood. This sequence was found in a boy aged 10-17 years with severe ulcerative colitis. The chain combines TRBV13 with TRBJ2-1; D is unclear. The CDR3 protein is CASSLLTGTYNEQFF. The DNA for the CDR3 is TGTGCCAGCAGCTTATTAACGGGTACCTACAATGAGCAGTTCTTC.